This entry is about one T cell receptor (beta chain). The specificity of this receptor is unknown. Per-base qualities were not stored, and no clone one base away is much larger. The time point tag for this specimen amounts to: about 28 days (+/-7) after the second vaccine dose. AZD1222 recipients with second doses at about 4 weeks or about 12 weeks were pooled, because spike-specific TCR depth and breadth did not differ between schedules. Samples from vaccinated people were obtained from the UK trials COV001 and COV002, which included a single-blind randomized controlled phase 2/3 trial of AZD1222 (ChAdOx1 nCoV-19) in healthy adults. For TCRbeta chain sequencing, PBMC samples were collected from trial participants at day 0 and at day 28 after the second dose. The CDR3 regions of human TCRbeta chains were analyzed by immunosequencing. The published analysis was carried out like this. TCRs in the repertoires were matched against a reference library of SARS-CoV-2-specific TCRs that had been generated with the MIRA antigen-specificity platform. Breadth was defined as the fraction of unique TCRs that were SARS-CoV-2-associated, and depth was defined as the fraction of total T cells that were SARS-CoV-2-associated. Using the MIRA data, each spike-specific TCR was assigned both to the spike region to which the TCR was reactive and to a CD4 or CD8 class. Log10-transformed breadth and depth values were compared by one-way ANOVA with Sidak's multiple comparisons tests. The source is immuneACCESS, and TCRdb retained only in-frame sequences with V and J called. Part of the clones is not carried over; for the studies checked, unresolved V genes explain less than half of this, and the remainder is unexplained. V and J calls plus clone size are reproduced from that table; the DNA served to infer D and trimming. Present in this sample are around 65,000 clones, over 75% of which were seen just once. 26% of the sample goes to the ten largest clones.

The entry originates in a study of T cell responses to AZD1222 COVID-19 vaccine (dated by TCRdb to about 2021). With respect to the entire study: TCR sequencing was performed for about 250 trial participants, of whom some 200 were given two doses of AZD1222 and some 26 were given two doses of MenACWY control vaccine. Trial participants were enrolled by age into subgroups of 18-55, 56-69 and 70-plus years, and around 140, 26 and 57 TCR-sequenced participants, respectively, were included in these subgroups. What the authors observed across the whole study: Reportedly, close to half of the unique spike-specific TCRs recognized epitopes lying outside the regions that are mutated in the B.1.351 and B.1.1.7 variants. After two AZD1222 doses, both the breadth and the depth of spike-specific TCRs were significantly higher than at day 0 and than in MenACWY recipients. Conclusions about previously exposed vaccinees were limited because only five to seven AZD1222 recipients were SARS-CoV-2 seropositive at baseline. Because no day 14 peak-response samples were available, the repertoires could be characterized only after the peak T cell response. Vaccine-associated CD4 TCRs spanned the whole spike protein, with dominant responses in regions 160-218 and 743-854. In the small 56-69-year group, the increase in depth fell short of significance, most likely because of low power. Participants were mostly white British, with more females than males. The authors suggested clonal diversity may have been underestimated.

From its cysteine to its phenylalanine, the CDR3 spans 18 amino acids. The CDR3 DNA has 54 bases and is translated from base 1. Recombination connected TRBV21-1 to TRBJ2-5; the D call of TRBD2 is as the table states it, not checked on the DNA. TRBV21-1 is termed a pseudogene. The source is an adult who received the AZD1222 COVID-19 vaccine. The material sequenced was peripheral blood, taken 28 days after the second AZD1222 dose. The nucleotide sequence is TGTGCCAGCAGCAAAGGATTCCGGGACTGTAGTGGTAATCGGGCCCAGTACTTC. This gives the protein CASSKGFRDCSGNRAQYF.